These 18 T cell receptor beta chains were sequenced from one sample in a study of T cells in localized non-small cell lung cancer. Clones were read by immunoSEQ multiplex PCR, and TCRdb kept only the in-frame ones, dropping some. The sample contains some 140,000 clones, 80% to 90% of which appear only once. The input for sequencing was peripheral blood, taken before any cancer treatment. The receptors were gathered from a female donor at least 60 years old with stage I lung adenocarcinoma.

The V gene is TRBV4-1, the J gene TRBJ2-3; D gene uncertain. This CDR3 comprises 14 residues. Germline CDR1 is MGHRA and CDR2 is YSYEKL. Deletions cut 1 base from V and 4 bases from J, with 9 bases between. CDR3 in amino acids: CASSQGSSADTQYF. DNA of the CDR3: TGCGCCAGCAGCCAAGGTTCTAGTGCAGATACGCAGTATTTT.

This clone came up a few times. The V gene is TRBV7-9, the J gene TRBJ2-5; D gene uncertain. V was trimmed by 7 bases and J by 5 bases, leaving 17 bases between them. From germline, CDR1 is SEHNR and CDR2 FQNEAQ (reference sequence). This CDR3 has 14 amino acids. The CDR3 nucleotides are TGTGCCAGCACCGTCCTCTTACCTGGGGAGACCCAGTACTTC. Translated: CASTVLLPGETQYF.

This chain uses TRBV11-2 with TRBJ1-5, with 8 bases identical to TRBD1. Germline V gene lookup returns CDR1 SGHAT and CDR2 FQNNGV. CDR3 length: 14 residues. V lost 4 bases, J lost 9 bases, and 8 bases stayed unmatched. The CDR3, as DNA: TGTGCCAGCAGCTACAGGGGGACACAAACGCCCCAGCATTTT. This encodes CASSYRGTQTPQHF.

This chain links TRBV9 with TRBJ2-7, with 13 bases fitting TRBD2. This CDR3 contains 16 residues. The trim removed 0 bases at V and 5 bases at J, leaving 5 bases unmatched. The germline CDR1 and CDR2 sequences are SGDLS and YYNGEE. The CDR3 nucleotides read TGTGCCAGCAGCGTAGCCGGGACTAGCGGGGTCAACGAGCAGTACTTC. Encoded protein: CASSVAGTSGVNEQYF.

This rearrangement joins TRBV9 to TRBJ2-6; D gene unclear. The V gene lost 0 bases and the J gene lost 0 bases, with 4 bases spanning the gap. The CDR3 spans 15 residues. CDR1 is SGDLS, CDR2 YYNGEE, per germline. The CDR3 is CASSVGVSGANVLTF. Here the CDR3 DNA reads TGTGCCAGCAGCGTAGGGGTCTCTGGGGCCAACGTCCTGACTTTC. Drawing the rest from reference TRBV9 and TRBJ2-6, the complete variable domain is DSGVTQTPKHLITATGQRVTLRCSPRSGDLSVYWYQQSLDQGLQFLIQYYNGEERAKGNILERFSAQQFPDLHSELNLSSLELGDSALYFCASSVGVSGANVLTFGAGSRLTVL.

The genes are TRBV7-2 and TRBJ1-1; TRBD1 agrees at 7 bases. The CDR3 loop spans 16 amino acids. Trimming at V came to 1 base and at J to 0 bases, leaving 5 bases not matched to a gene. Looked up from germline, CDR1 is SGHTA and CDR2 is FQGNSA. In DNA, the CDR3 is TGTGCCAGCAGCTTAGGGGGACAGATGATGAACACTGAAGCTTTCTTT. Translation: CASSLGGQMMNTEAFF. The whole variable domain, remainder taken from reference TRBV7-2 and TRBJ1-1, is GAGVSQSPSNKVTEKGKDVELRCDPISGHTALYWYRQSLGQGLEFLIYFQGNSAPDKSGLPSDRFSAERTGGSVSTLTIQRTQQEDSAVYLCASSLGGQMMNTEAFFGQGTRLTVV.

The V gene is TRBV27, the J gene TRBJ2-7; 15 bases line up with TRBD2. The junction had 4 bases not matched to a gene; V was cut back by 5 bases and J by 5 bases. The CDR3 contains 15 residues. Germline CDR1 is MNHEY and CDR2 is SMNVEV (reference sequence). This chain's CDR3 is CASSLGLAGGDEQYF. CDR3 sequence (DNA): TGTGCCAGCAGTCTTGGACTAGCGGGAGGGGACGAGCAGTACTTC.

V gene TRBV7-8 combines with J gene TRBJ1-1; D uncertain. Germline loops: CDR1 SGHVS, CDR2 FQNEAQ. Trimming took off 5 bases at V and 1 base at J, with 14 bases between the two ends. The CDR3 sequence is 15 residues long. The CDR3 loop reads CASSPRPLKNTEAFF. As DNA, the CDR3 is TGTGCCAGCAGCCCCCGACCCCTCAAGAACACTGAAGCTTTCTTT.

This chain uses TRBV6-5 with TRBJ2-5; D may be TRBD2 (5 bases). Trimming stripped 7 bases from V and 6 bases from J, with 18 bases between. The CDR3 is 14 amino acids. Germline CDR1 is MNHEY and CDR2 is SVGAGI. The CDR3 is CASTRGGREKTQYF. CDR3 DNA: TGTGCCAGCACCCGAGGTGGACGGGAAAAGACCCAGTACTTC.

The chain links TRBV28 to TRBJ2-3; D call uncertain. The germline gives CDR1 MDHEN, CDR2 SYDVKM. This CDR3 spans 13 amino acids. Trimming removed 8 bases from V and 2 bases from J, with 11 bases in between. The CDR3, as DNA: TGTGCCAGCCTTCCAGAGTCCACAGATACGCAGTATTTT. This gives the protein CASLPESTDTQYF.

The chain has TRBV5-6 and TRBJ2-2; possible D gene TRBD1, 5 bases. The CDR3 is 13 amino acids. The V gene lost 7 bases and the J gene lost 4 bases, with 11 bases spanning the gap. In germline, CDR1 is SGHDT, CDR2 YYEEEE. CDR3 bases: TGTGCCAGCTTAAGGGGAACCACCGGGGAGCTGTTTTTT. Protein: CASLRGTTGELFF.

The rearrangement links TRBV6-5 to TRBJ1-2; D is uncertain. Deletions cut 2 bases from V and 11 bases from J, with 9 bases between. The CDR3 is made up of 11 amino acids. The germline gives CDR1 MNHEY, CDR2 SVGAGI. The CDR3 DNA is TGTGCCAGCAGTTACAATTCCGGGTACACCTTC. This gives the protein CASSYNSGYTF.

The chain recombines TRBV11-2 with TRBJ2-7; D remains unclear. Trimming took off 5 bases at V and 9 bases at J, with 11 bases between the two ends. Germline CDR1 SGHAT, CDR2 FQNNGV. This CDR3 comprises 11 residues. For the CDR3, the DNA is TGTGCCAGCAGCGCCCGACTTGGGCAGTACTTC. It codes for CASSARLGQYF.

The chain combines TRBV19 with TRBJ2-7; D may match TRBD1 or TRBD2 (5 bases each). Trimming removed 3 bases at V and 2 bases at J, with 14 bases between. CDR3 size: 15 residues. Germline values: CDR1 LNHDA, CDR2 SQIVND (reference sequence). The CDR3 DNA reads TGTGCCAGTAGTATCGGTTGGGGACCGCCCTACGAGCAGTACTTC. The encoded protein is CASSIGWGPPYEQYF.

The chain employs TRBV6-5 and TRBJ2-3; D remains unclear. CDR1 MNHEY and CDR2 SVGAGI come from the germline V gene. The CDR3 covers 11 residues. The germline V and J ends were trimmed by 2 bases and 12 bases, with 9 bases remaining between them. The CDR3 loop is CASSYGLSQYF. DNA of the CDR3: TGTGCCAGCAGTTACGGCCTCTCCCAGTATTTT.

The rearrangement joins TRBV5-1 to TRBJ1-2, with 8 bases fitting TRBD1. CDR3 length equals 13 residues. J lost 5 bases, V lost 2 bases, and 2 bases had no gene match. CDR1 is SGHRS and CDR2 is YFSETQ in the germline V gene. CDR3 coding DNA: TGCGCCAGCAGCTTTCGACAGGGGTATGGCTACACCTTC. The encoded protein is CASSFRQGYGYTF.

The table lists this clone with a count of one. This sequence joins TRBV7-8 and TRBJ2-7, with D hard to call. The V end was cut by 2 bases, the J end by 0 bases, with 11 bases between. The germline V gene has CDR1 SGHVS and CDR2 FQNEAQ. The length of the CDR3 is 15 residues. The CDR3 DNA reads TGTGCCAGCAGCTTATCCCGAACGGGCTCCTACGAGCAGTACTTC. This codes for CASSLSRTGSYEQYF.

J is TRBJ2-7 and V is TRBV5-8, with 9 bases aligning to TRBD1. With V trimmed by 3 bases and J by 7 bases, 2 bases remained unmatched. CDR1 is SGHTS and CDR2 is YDEGEE in the germline V gene. This CDR3 region has 12 residues. The CDR3 sequence: CASSYRGQEQYF. In nucleotides, the CDR3 is TGTGCCAGCAGCTACAGGGGGCAAGAGCAGTACTTC.